This T cell receptor beta chain was captured by sequencing in a study of CD8 T cells in Susac syndrome. Negative isolation yielded CD8+ and CD4+ T cells; FACS enriched TEMRA cells. Reverse transcription of about 0.45 to 1 ug RNA was carried out with random hexamers. TCRdb reanalysed the immunoSEQ multiplex PCR reads using MiXCR and keeps one entry per CDR3 protein. The sample shows some 260,000 distinct CDR3 sequences, about 85% of them seen only once. This CDR3 is 14 amino acids long. Germline V gene sequence: CDR1 MRHNA, CDR2 SNTAGT. Trimming took 2 bases from V and 4 from J, leaving 10 bases between them.

The sequenced material came from CD8+ T cells from PBMCs. The sequence was obtained from a human donor with multiple sclerosis. The chain combines TRBV6-4 with TRBJ2-3, with D possibly called TRBD1 or TRBD2 (5 bases each). CDR3 region: CASSDGGHSDTQYF. In nucleotides, the CDR3 is TGTGCCAGCAGTGACGGGGGTCACTCAGATACGCAGTATTTT.